The present entry profiles one T cell receptor (beta chain) with its context. This clonotype was found many times. It lacks a known antigen. No base quality values were provided; no much bigger clone lies one nucleotide off. Only healthy Caucasian donors were included. Miltenyi CD45RO+ enrichment and human naive T-cell isolation kits were used to isolate memory (CD45RO+) and naive T cells from PBMC. The entry originates in a study of identical twins (dated by TCRdb to 2016 to 2017). Looking at the study overall: To test whether fetal clonotypes persist, the study used deep sequencing on TCR alpha and beta repertoires from monozygotic twins, unrelated adults of various ages, and cord blood. Replicate twin experiments were performed at different times using different library preparation protocols to rule out contamination. The full study reports these points: Compared with coincidental sharing between unrelated individuals, out-of-frame TCR alpha sequences shared between twins had an excess of sequences with low generation probability. Out-of-frame TCR alpha sharing in monozygotic twins was systematically underestimated by recombination models, whereas sharing between unrelated individuals was in agreement with the recombination models. Invariant T cells such as MAIT and iNKT could partly confound zero-insertion analyses, although diverse VJ usage argued against such confounding for most clonotypes. In beta out-of-frame sequences, excess twin sharing was weaker, because having fewer shared sequences lowered the signal-to-noise ratio. Fewer insertions were carried by abundant cord blood beta clonotypes; a weaker similar trend was observed in young adult naive repertoires, while no such trend was observed in memory repertoires. Because the same donors could not be followed over many years, conclusions were based on cross-sectional statistical analysis.

Library preparation employed 5' RACE. The listed sequencing device is Illumina HiSeq 2000. A universal primer binding site was introduced by template switching, and a unique molecular identifier was present in the final cDNA, enabling accurate counting of TCR cDNA molecules. Specific primers in the conserved constant-segment region were used to synthesize first-strand cDNA for TCR alpha and beta chains. To control for contamination, each cDNA library was double barcoded with a SMART-Mk sample barcode plus Illumina barcodes. TruSeq adapter sequences and Illumina sample barcodes were added in two successive PCR steps. The TCR alpha and beta cDNA libraries were sequenced on the Illumina HiSeq platform using custom primers. Under the source paper's analysis protocol: Raw reads were processed with MiGEC to extract unique molecular identifiers, and MiXCR was used to determine CDR3 positions. For each individual, recombination models were inferred using an EM algorithm with the repgenHMM and IGoR tools. Shared clonotypes were analyzed with the tcR package in R, and sharing was normalized by the product of cloneset sizes. To study raw recombination without the effects of thymic and clonal selection, out-of-frame nonproductive sequences were analyzed. In TCRdb, the public reads were trimmed at Q25 with fastp and aligned with MiXCR, with productive beta chains retained. Under each unique CDR3 protein, matching rows form one entry showing the most common genes and DNA. TCRdb's processing, not the authors' own work, is the source of the V and J calls. The sample table shows around 240,000 distinct CDR3 sequences, and roughly a tenth are seen once. The ten largest clones capture 9% to 10% of the sample.

This TCR was recovered from a man in his fifties in good health. The sample taken for sequencing was memory T cells sorted from blood. The cell subset or site label here, explained by the study, means: CD45RO+ enriched T cells.

This receptor has the CDR3 CSGIGRGFSETQYF. The nucleotide sequence is TGCAGTGGGATTGGCAGGGGGTTTTCAGAGACCCAGTACTTC. This chain joins TRBV20-1 to TRBJ2-5; 7 bases in the junction line up with TRBD1. The CDR3 holds 14 amino acids from the cysteine to the phenylalanine. The only DNA kept is the CDR3, 42 bases in frame from the first base. Via the germline V gene (reference sequence), CDR1 is DFQATT and CDR2 SNEGSKA. Here V drops 7 bases and J drops 4 bases, and the junction holds 12 bases not matched to any gene.